This T cell receptor beta chain emerged from a study of cytomegalovirus exposure and HLA in healthy donors. Study overall: HLA-typed donors contributed 80 million to 85 million unique TCRs, which were held in an early data release. Researchers found that more than 70% of almost 400 genotyped donors fell within the Caucasian-associated ancestry cluster. Study conclusions and caveats: Clonal expansion was found to be greater in HLA-associated TCR beta chains than in equally common others in a later analysis.

These donors counted as nominally healthy when sampled, but unrecorded immune exposures were likely. The CDR3 is 16 amino acids. CDR1 and CDR2 from the germline V gene are LNHDA and SQIVND (reference sequence). Trimming removed 6 bases from V and 0 bases from J, with 15 bases in between. Remarks on this clone: As yet, its antigen is unknown.

Both 60 Vbeta primers and 13 Jbeta primers went into the PCR. The method was immunoSEQ multiplex PCR; TCRdb's version includes in-frame clones alone and lacks a portion of them. The sample lists about 160,000 clones; 80% to 90% were seen once. The rearrangement joins TRBV19 to TRBJ1-3; D is possibly TRBD1 (5 bases). Sequenced sample: PBMCs. This clonotype was obtained from a woman between 50 and 59 years old in good health and CMV-seronegative. CDR3 region: CASRRRDYSSGNTIYF. CDR3 coding DNA: TGTGCCAGTAGGAGACGGGACTATAGCTCTGGAAACACCATATATTTT.